A selection of T cell receptor beta chains follows, all from one sample in a study of beta chain features in type 1 diabetes. This table comes from immunoSEQ multiplex PCR, and its TCRdb copy is limited to in-frame clones, with some not included. This table holds 220,000 or so clones, 68% found once. Sequenced: naive CD4+ T cells from blood. The receptors were gathered from a man younger than 45 in good health. CDR3s include the opening cysteine and the closing phenylalanine or tryptophan. The D gene is left open where the match is weak. Part of the rows lack a size; the others show once, few, many or a class for expanded clones.

TGCGCCAGCATCCTGGAGGGGCCTGAAGCTTTCTTT	CASILEGPEAFF	TRBV23-1	TRBJ1-1	NA	NA
TGCAGCGTTGGACAGACGAACACTGAAGCTTTCTTT	CSVGQTNTEAFF	TRBV29-1	TRBJ1-1	NA	NA
TGTGCCAGCAGTTGGGTGAAGCCAGATACGCAGTATTTT	CASSWVKPDTQYF	TRBV28	TRBJ2-3	NA	NA
TGTGCCAGCAGCCTGGACCTGAGGGTCCCCGAGCAGTACTTC	CASSLDLRVPEQYF	TRBV7-2	TRBJ2-7	NA	NA
TGTGCCAGCAGTGACAGGGTCCTAAACTATGGCTACACCTTC	CASSDRVLNYGYTF	TRBV25-1	TRBJ1-2	once	NA
TGCAGCGTTGAAGACAGGGGATTCAGCGAGCAGTACTTC	CSVEDRGFSEQYF	TRBV29-1	TRBJ2-7	NA	NA
TGTGCCTGGAGTGTAAGCTGGTTGTATGGCTACACCTTC	CAWSVSWLYGYTF	TRBV30	TRBJ1-2	NA	NA
TGTGCCTGGAGTGAGACGGCCGGGGAGCTGTTTTTT	CAWSETAGELFF	TRBV30	TRBJ2-2	NA	NA
TGTGCCAGCAGCCCTCGGGAAGGGGGGCCCGAAAAACTGTTTTTT	CASSPREGGPEKLFF	TRBV7-9	TRBJ1-4	NA	NA
TGTGCCAGCCACGGACAGGCCGGTTCGCCCCAGCATTTT	CASHGQAGSPQHF	TRBV25-1	TRBJ1-5	few	TRBD1
TGCAGCGTTGAAGATTATCCCCTAGCGGGAGTAGCCAAAAACATTCAGTACTTC	CSVEDYPLAGVAKNIQYF	TRBV29-1	TRBJ2-4	NA	TRBD2
TGTGCCAGCAGCGTCCCCCTAGGGGACAGGGGGCGCGGCACAGATACGCAGTATTTT	CASSVPLGDRGRGTDTQYF	TRBV7-9	TRBJ2-3	NA	TRBD1
TGTGCCTGGAGTGCGGGGATTCCAGGGGCTACTGGAAACACCATATATTTT	CAWSAGIPGATGNTIYF	TRBV30	TRBJ1-3	NA	NA
TGTGCCAGCAGCTTAGTTTGGAGGACGAACACCGGGGAGCTGTTTTTT	CASSLVWRTNTGELFF	TRBV7-9	TRBJ2-2	NA	NA
TGTGCCAGCAGAAGGGACAGGGACCCCAGCGAGCAGTACTTC	CASRRDRDPSEQYF	TRBV2	TRBJ2-7	NA	TRBD1